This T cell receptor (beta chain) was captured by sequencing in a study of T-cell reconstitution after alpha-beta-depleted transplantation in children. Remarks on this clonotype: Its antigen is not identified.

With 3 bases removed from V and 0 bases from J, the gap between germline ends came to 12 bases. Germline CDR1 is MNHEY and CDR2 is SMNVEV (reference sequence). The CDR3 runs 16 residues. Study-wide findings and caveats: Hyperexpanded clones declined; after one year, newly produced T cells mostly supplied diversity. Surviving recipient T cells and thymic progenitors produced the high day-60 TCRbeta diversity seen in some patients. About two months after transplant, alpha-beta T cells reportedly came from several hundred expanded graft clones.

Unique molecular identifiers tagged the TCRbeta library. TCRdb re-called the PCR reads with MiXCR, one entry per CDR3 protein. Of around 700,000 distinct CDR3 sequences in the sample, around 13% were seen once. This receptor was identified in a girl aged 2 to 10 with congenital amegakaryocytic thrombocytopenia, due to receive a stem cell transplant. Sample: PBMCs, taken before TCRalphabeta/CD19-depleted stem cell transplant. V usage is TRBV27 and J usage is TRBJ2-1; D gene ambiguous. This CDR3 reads CASSFRLVGSYNEQFF. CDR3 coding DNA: TGTGCCAGCAGTTTCCGGCTAGTAGGCTCCTACAATGAGCAGTTCTTC.